This T cell receptor (beta chain) was profiled in a study of graft-versus-host responses after intestinal transplantation. Background on the study: Transplant recipients had multivisceral, liver-intestinal, or isolated intestinal grafts.

Using immunoSEQ multiplex PCR, the repertoire was profiled, and TCRdb retains in-frame clones only, with some absent. In the table there are 40,000 to 45,000 clones, 95% of which are singletons. For this clone: As yet, its antigen is unknown.

V was clipped by 5 bases and J by 4 bases, with 14 bases between them. Looked up from germline, CDR1 is SEHNR and CDR2 is FQNEAQ (reference sequence). The CDR3 spans 14 residues. The chain couples TRBV7-9 to TRBJ1-2, with a tentative D call TRBD1 (5 bases). This TCR derives from a human donor who was the organ donor for an intestinal transplant. Source: unstimulated CD8+ T cells sorted from spleen or lymph node cells, taken before transplant. The CDR3 here is CASSPPGTAYGYTF. DNA for the CDR3: TGTGCCAGCAGCCCTCCAGGGACCGCCTATGGCTACACCTTC. Combining the CDR3 with reference TRBV7-9 and TRBJ1-2 gives the whole variable domain DTGVSQNPRHKITKRGQNVTFRCDPISEHNRLYWYRQTLGQGPEFLTYFQNEAQLEKSRLLSDRFSAERPKGSFSTLEIQRTEQGDSAMYLCASSPPGTAYGYTFGSGTRLTVV.